A selection of T cell receptor beta chains follows, all from one sample in a study of control samples from healthy donors and cancer patients. The table came from immunoSEQ multiplex PCR; TCRdb's copy has only in-frame clones and leaves some out. The table has 100,000 to 150,000 clones, roughly 90% seen once; the top ten hold roughly 3.4%. Sequenced: blood. Every receptor here comes from a man aged 50-60 years in good health. CDR3s include the opening cysteine and the closing phenylalanine or tryptophan. The D gene is left open where the match is weak. Clone size is given for some rows only: seen once, a few or many times, or a class if the clone is expanded.

CDR3 DNA: TGTGCCAGTAGTACCCAAGCGGGAGGCTACGAGCAGTACTTC; CDR3 protein: CASSTQAGGYEQYF; clone size: .; D gene: TRBD2; J gene: TRBJ2-7; V gene: TRBV19
CDR3 DNA: TGTGCCAGCAGTTCTCAGGGGAGCTCCTATAATTCACCCCTCCACTTT; CDR3 protein: CASSSQGSSYNSPLHF; clone size: .; D gene: .; J gene: TRBJ1-6; V gene: TRBV5-5
CDR3 DNA: TGCGCCAGCAGCCAGTTCAGCAAGGGGGCATCAGATACGCAGTATTTT; CDR3 protein: CASSQFSKGASDTQYF; clone size: .; D gene: TRBD1; J gene: TRBJ2-3; V gene: TRBV4-1
CDR3 DNA: TGTGCCAGCAGCGTAGTACGGACGAACACTGAAGCTTTCTTT; CDR3 protein: CASSVVRTNTEAFF; clone size: .; D gene: .; J gene: TRBJ1-1; V gene: TRBV9
CDR3 DNA: TGTGCCAGCAGCTCCAGGGACACCAACACAGATACGCAGTATTTT; CDR3 protein: CASSSRDTNTDTQYF; clone size: .; D gene: .; J gene: TRBJ2-3; V gene: TRBV9
CDR3 DNA: TGTGCCAGTAGTTTACCGGGACAGTACTATGGCTACACCTTC; CDR3 protein: CASSLPGQYYGYTF; clone size: few; D gene: TRBD1; J gene: TRBJ1-2; V gene: TRBV19
CDR3 DNA: TGCGCCAGCAGCCAGTGGGGGGACAGGGGTTATACCGGGGAGCTGTTTTTT; CDR3 protein: CASSQWGDRGYTGELFF; clone size: .; D gene: TRBD1; J gene: TRBJ2-2; V gene: TRBV4-1
CDR3 DNA: TGTGCCAGCAGTATTTACGGATACACTGAAGCTTTCTTT; CDR3 protein: CASSIYGYTEAFF; clone size: .; D gene: .; J gene: TRBJ1-1; V gene: TRBV6-5
CDR3 DNA: TGTGCCAGCAGCTTGGCGGGGGTCAACTATGGCTACACCTTC; CDR3 protein: CASSLAGVNYGYTF; clone size: .; D gene: .; J gene: TRBJ1-2; V gene: TRBV7-8
CDR3 DNA: TGTGCCAACAGCCCCCCGTCGCGGACACTCGGCACTGAAGCTTTCTTT; CDR3 protein: CANSPPSRTLGTEAFF; clone size: .; D gene: .; J gene: TRBJ1-1; V gene: TRBV13
CDR3 DNA: TGTGCCAGCAGCCCGGGACAGAACTATGGCTACACCTTC; CDR3 protein: CASSPGQNYGYTF; clone size: once; D gene: TRBD1; J gene: TRBJ1-2; V gene: TRBV7-9
CDR3 DNA: TGCAGCGTTGGCAGTACAGATGTCAAAAACATTCAGTACTTC; CDR3 protein: CSVGSTDVKNIQYF; clone size: .; D gene: .; J gene: TRBJ2-4; V gene: TRBV29-1
CDR3 DNA: TGTGCCACCCGGCGGGTCGGGGGCTCAGATACGCAGTATTTT; CDR3 protein: CATRRVGGSDTQYF; clone size: .; D gene: .; J gene: TRBJ2-3; V gene: TRBV5-6
CDR3 DNA: TGTGCCGCCGGGGGGAGTTTTAGCACAGATACGCAGTATTTT; CDR3 protein: CAAGGSFSTDTQYF; clone size: .; D gene: TRBD2; J gene: TRBJ2-3; V gene: TRBV30
CDR3 DNA: TGCGCCAGCAGCTTGGGGGGACAGTTCCGCTCCTATAATTCACCCCTCCACTTT; CDR3 protein: CASSLGGQFRSYNSPLHF; clone size: .; D gene: TRBD1; J gene: TRBJ1-6; V gene: TRBV5-1
CDR3 DNA: TGTGCCAGCAGTTTCGAGACAGGGGGCAGGACTGAAGCTTTCTTT; CDR3 protein: CASSFETGGRTEAFF; clone size: .; D gene: TRBD1; J gene: TRBJ1-1; V gene: TRBV28
CDR3 DNA: TGTGCCTGGAGTTACCAGGTCACCGGGGAGCTGTTTTTT; CDR3 protein: CAWSYQVTGELFF; clone size: .; D gene: .; J gene: TRBJ2-2; V gene: TRBV30
CDR3 DNA: TGCGCCAGCAGCTTGGAGGCAACCTCTGGAAACACCATATATTTT; CDR3 protein: CASSLEATSGNTIYF; clone size: .; D gene: .; J gene: TRBJ1-3; V gene: TRBV5-1
CDR3 DNA: TGCGCCAGCAGCTTGGCGGGAGATCCTAATTTATCACCCCTCCACTTT; CDR3 protein: CASSLAGDPNLSPLHF; clone size: .; D gene: .; J gene: TRBJ1-6; V gene: TRBV5-1
CDR3 DNA: TGTGCCAGCAACAGGGAAATAGGTTGGAATGAGCAGTTCTTC; CDR3 protein: CASNREIGWNEQFF; clone size: .; D gene: .; J gene: TRBJ2-1; V gene: TRBV28
CDR3 DNA: TGTGCCAGCTCCTTTGAGGCGGGGGGGCTCACGTACTTC; CDR3 protein: CASSFEAGGLTYF; clone size: .; D gene: TRBD2; J gene: TRBJ2-5; V gene: TRBV7-9
CDR3 DNA: TGTGCCAGCAGCCAAGTTAGGACACGCGATCGGAACACTGAAGCTTTCTTT; CDR3 protein: CASSQVRTRDRNTEAFF; clone size: .; D gene: .; J gene: TRBJ1-1; V gene: TRBV3-1/TRBV3-2
CDR3 DNA: TGTGCCAGCAGCTTAGATTATGGGGGGATCTATGGCTACACCTTC; CDR3 protein: CASSLDYGGIYGYTF; clone size: .; D gene: .; J gene: TRBJ1-2; V gene: TRBV11-2
CDR3 DNA: TGTGCCACCAGTGATTTGCGCCGCGGGGGAACAGATACGCAGTATTTT; CDR3 protein: CATSDLRRGGTDTQYF; clone size: .; D gene: TRBD2; J gene: TRBJ2-3; V gene: TRBV24-1
CDR3 DNA: TGTGCCAGCAGCTTTCTTCGGACTTTTAATTCACCCCTCCACTTT; CDR3 protein: CASSFLRTFNSPLHF; clone size: .; D gene: .; J gene: TRBJ1-6; V gene: TRBV7-3
CDR3 DNA: TGTGCCATCAGTGAGTCCTGGGCAGGGGATTCACCCCTCCACTTT; CDR3 protein: CAISESWAGDSPLHF; clone size: .; D gene: .; J gene: TRBJ1-6; V gene: TRBV10-3
CDR3 DNA: TGTGCCAGCAGCTTAGAGTTGGCGACAGCCGAAAAACTGTTTTTT; CDR3 protein: CASSLELATAEKLFF; clone size: .; D gene: .; J gene: TRBJ1-4; V gene: TRBV7-9
CDR3 DNA: TGTGCCAGCAGTTACCCGGGGGCCTACGAGCAGTACTTC; CDR3 protein: CASSYPGAYEQYF; clone size: .; D gene: .; J gene: TRBJ2-7; V gene: TRBV6-6
CDR3 DNA: TGTGCCAGCTCATCACGGCAGGGTACCAACGAGCAGTACTTC; CDR3 protein: CASSSRQGTNEQYF; clone size: .; D gene: .; J gene: TRBJ2-7; V gene: TRBV18
CDR3 DNA: TGCGCCAGCAGCCCGGGTGCGCAGGCCCTGAACTATGGCTACACCTTC; CDR3 protein: CASSPGAQALNYGYTF; clone size: .; D gene: .; J gene: TRBJ1-2; V gene: TRBV5-1
CDR3 DNA: TGCAGCGTTGAAGTAGGGGTTAATCAGCCCCAGCATTTT; CDR3 protein: CSVEVGVNQPQHF; clone size: .; D gene: .; J gene: TRBJ1-5; V gene: TRBV29-1
CDR3 DNA: TGCGCCAGCAGCGCTGATGGGGCCGGGGAGCTGTTTTTT; CDR3 protein: CASSADGAGELFF; clone size: once; D gene: .; J gene: TRBJ2-2; V gene: TRBV10-1
CDR3 DNA: TGTGCCAGCAGCTCTACAGGGCATGGGACCCAGTACTTC; CDR3 protein: CASSSTGHGTQYF; clone size: .; D gene: .; J gene: TRBJ2-5; V gene: TRBV7-3
CDR3 DNA: TGCGCCAGCAGTGGTGACTCGGCCGGCTACACCTTC; CDR3 protein: CASSGDSAGYTF; clone size: once; D gene: .; J gene: TRBJ1-2; V gene: TRBV10-2
CDR3 DNA: TGTGCCAGCAGCTTCGGGATCGGGTCCTACGAGCAGTACTTC; CDR3 protein: CASSFGIGSYEQYF; clone size: .; D gene: .; J gene: TRBJ2-7; V gene: TRBV5-6
CDR3 DNA: TGTGCCAGCAGCTCCCGGGAGGGAAGCAGCACAGATACGCAGTATTTT; CDR3 protein: CASSSREGSSTDTQYF; clone size: .; D gene: TRBD2; J gene: TRBJ2-3; V gene: TRBV9
CDR3 DNA: TGTGCCAGCAGCTCTGTGACAGGGGAGAGGCCTTATGAAAAACTGTTTTTT; CDR3 protein: CASSSVTGERPYEKLFF; clone size: .; D gene: TRBD1; J gene: TRBJ1-4; V gene: TRBV7-6
CDR3 DNA: TGTGCCAGCAGCCCACAGGGGGGGGCGAACACCGGGGAGCTGTTTTTT; CDR3 protein: CASSPQGGANTGELFF; clone size: once; D gene: .; J gene: TRBJ2-2; V gene: TRBV4-2
CDR3 DNA: TGTGCCAGCAGTCTCAACGACAGGCTGAGCTCCTATAATTCACCCCTCCACTTT; CDR3 protein: CASSLNDRLSSYNSPLHF; clone size: .; D gene: .; J gene: TRBJ1-6; V gene: TRBV27
CDR3 DNA: TGCGCCAGCGGGAATCTAATTCGTGGCTATGGCTACACCTTC; CDR3 protein: CASGNLIRGYGYTF; clone size: .; D gene: .; J gene: TRBJ1-2; V gene: TRBV10-2
CDR3 DNA: TGTGCCAGCGAGGGGGAAGGCCAGCCCCAGCATTTT; CDR3 protein: CASEGEGQPQHF; clone size: .; D gene: .; J gene: TRBJ1-5; V gene: TRBV2
CDR3 DNA: TGTGCCAGCAGTGAAAGTTTCCAGGGCAACTTCGGCTACACCTTC; CDR3 protein: CASSESFQGNFGYTF; clone size: .; D gene: .; J gene: TRBJ1-2; V gene: TRBV2
CDR3 DNA: TGTGTACGTGGGTTCCTCTCTGGAAACACCATATATTTT; CDR3 protein: CVRGFLSGNTIYF; clone size: .; D gene: .; J gene: TRBJ1-3; V gene: TRBV12-3/TRBV12-4
CDR3 DNA: TGTGCCAGCAGTGATACAGTAATCTCCTACGAGCAGTACTTC; CDR3 protein: CASSDTVISYEQYF; clone size: .; D gene: .; J gene: TRBJ2-7; V gene: TRBV2
CDR3 DNA: TGCGCCAGCAGCTTGGGGGTGGCAGCAACTAATGAAAAACTGTTTTTT; CDR3 protein: CASSLGVAATNEKLFF; clone size: .; D gene: .; J gene: TRBJ1-4; V gene: TRBV5-1
CDR3 DNA: TGTGCCAGCAGCTTAGTTTGGACAGTCGTGAACACTGAAGCTTTCTTT; CDR3 protein: CASSLVWTVVNTEAFF; clone size: .; D gene: .; J gene: TRBJ1-1; V gene: TRBV7-9
CDR3 DNA: TGCAGCGTTGAATCGGGGGACTACCAAGAGACCCAGTACTTC; CDR3 protein: CSVESGDYQETQYF; clone size: .; D gene: .; J gene: TRBJ2-5; V gene: TRBV29-1
CDR3 DNA: TGTGCCAGCAAGGACGAGTTGGAACTGTTTTTT; CDR3 protein: CASKDELELFF; clone size: .; D gene: .; J gene: TRBJ1-4; V gene: TRBV2
CDR3 DNA: TGTGCCACCAGCAGAGTTGAGGCGCCCTACGAGCAGTACTTC; CDR3 protein: CATSRVEAPYEQYF; clone size: .; D gene: .; J gene: TRBJ2-7; V gene: TRBV15
CDR3 DNA: TGTGCCAGTAGTATTCGTGAGTCCGGGGAGCTGTTTTTT; CDR3 protein: CASSIRESGELFF; clone size: .; D gene: .; J gene: TRBJ2-2; V gene: TRBV19